Given below is one TCR beta chain in context. Its antigen is as yet unknown. CDR3 size: 14 residues. Per germline, CDR1 SNHLY and CDR2 FYNNEI. The V end lost 4 bases, the J end lost 4 bases, and 10 bases lay between the germline ends. This sample is part of a study of cytomegalovirus exposure and HLA in healthy donors. Whole-study findings and limits: A later analysis reportedly found that, within productive TCRs, an Asian-associated ancestry cluster had fewer N-insertions than the mean observed across the roughly 700 donors. A later analysis found common viral pathogens apparently linked to several of the most significant clusters.

Vbeta (60) and Jbeta (13) primers were used in the PCR. TCRdb's copy holds only in-frame clones and misses some; the assay was immunoSEQ multiplex PCR. Among under 200,000 clones listed, roughly three quarters were seen once. Samples came from healthy bone marrow donors. The rearrangement joins TRBV2 to TRBJ1-4; possibly TRBD1 for D (5 bases). The sample taken for sequencing was PBMCs. The TCR originated in a woman between 50 and 59 years old in good health and CMV-seronegative. The CDR3 sequence is CASSGRGLNEKLFF. The DNA for the CDR3 is TGTGCCAGCAGTGGGAGGGGACTTAATGAAAAACTGTTTTTT.